This passage covers 17 T cell receptor beta chains from one sample sequenced in a study of control samples from healthy donors and cancer patients. Clones were sequenced by immunoSEQ multiplex PCR, and TCRdb holds only the in-frame ones, with some missing. The sample yields tens of thousands of clones, about nine tenths seen once. The specimen sequenced was blood. The receptors originated from a man aged 50-59 years in good health.

This chain links TRBV19 with TRBJ1-2; D is unclear. This CDR3 comprises 16 residues. Trimming cost V 6 bases and J 0 bases, with 17 bases left between them. Germline V gene lookup returns CDR1 LNHDA and CDR2 SQIVND (reference sequence). The CDR3 loop is CASSPEGGKANYGYTF. The CDR3 DNA is TGTGCCAGTAGCCCCGAAGGAGGGAAAGCTAACTATGGCTACACCTTC.

The genes are TRBV19 and TRBJ1-5; the D is unclear. V lost 1 base and J 0 bases, leaving 7 bases between the germline ends. Per germline, CDR1 LNHDA and CDR2 SQIVND (reference sequence). The CDR3 extends over 15 amino acids. The CDR3 spells CASSIVLGSNQPQHF. The CDR3 DNA is TGTGCCAGTAGTATAGTGCTGGGTAGCAATCAGCCCCAGCATTTT.

V gene TRBV4-1 combines with J gene TRBJ1-3, with a weak D call TRBD1 (6 bases). Germline-derived CDR1 and CDR2 are MGHRA and YSYEKL. Trimming removed 1 base from V and 0 bases from J, with 10 bases in between. The CDR3 runs 16 residues. CDR3 sequence: CASSQGQASSGNTIYF. DNA for the CDR3: TGCGCCAGCAGCCAAGGACAGGCGAGCTCTGGAAACACCATATATTTT.

The chain joins TRBV24-1 to TRBJ1-2; D gene uncertain. Between the trimmed V and J ends, which lost 0 bases and 3 bases, there was a span of 7 bases. Germline values: CDR1 KGHDR, CDR2 SFDVKD. The CDR3 has 14 residues. CDR3 bases: TGTGCCACCAGTGATTTGGAGGGTTACTATGGCTACACCTTC. Translating gives CATSDLEGYYGYTF.

The V and J genes are TRBV6-4 and TRBJ1-1; a weak D match, TRBD1 (5 bases). Germline V gene lookup returns CDR1 MRHNA and CDR2 SNTAGT. V lost 6 bases, J lost 1 base, and 12 bases lay in between. This CDR3 has 14 amino acids. The CDR3 DNA reads as TGTGCCAGCAGGGCCGGGACCTCGAACACTGAAGCTTTCTTT. Amino acids: CASRAGTSNTEAFF.

In its sample, this clone was seen once. The chain joins TRBV27 to TRBJ2-5; D gene ambiguous. The CDR3 length is 13 residues. The germline CDR1 and CDR2 sequences are MNHEY and SMNVEV (reference sequence). V was shortened by 8 bases and J by 5 bases, with 15 bases between the two germline ends. Here the CDR3 reads CASCLTHGETQYF. As DNA, the CDR3 is TGTGCCAGCTGCTTGACCCACGGGGAGACCCAGTACTTC.

The chain recombines TRBV18 with TRBJ1-6; a weak D match, TRBD1 (5 bases). The germline CDR1 and CDR2 sequences are KGHSH and LQKENI. The length of the CDR3 is 16 residues. V lost 0 bases and J 8 bases, leaving 14 bases between the germline ends. The CDR3 region is CASSPPRVQGHSPLHF. Here the CDR3 DNA reads TGTGCCAGCTCACCACCGCGGGTGCAGGGTCATTCACCCCTCCACTTT.

The chain carries TRBV28 and TRBJ2-3, with D tentatively TRBD2 (6 bases). Germline V gene sequence: CDR1 MDHEN, CDR2 SYDVKM. This CDR3 contains 14 residues. With 4 bases removed from V and 5 bases from J, the gap between germline ends came to 13 bases. The CDR3 DNA reads TGTGCCAGCAGTTCCCCGGGGGACCGAGATACGCAGTATTTT. This translates into CASSSPGDRDTQYF. Together with reference TRBV28 and TRBJ2-3, the CDR3 gives the full variable domain: DVKVTQSSRYLVKRTGEKVFLECVQDMDHENMFWYRQDPGLGLRLIYFSYDVKMKEKGDIPEGYSVSREKKERFSLILESASTNQTSMYLCASSSPGDRDTQYFGPGTRLTVL.

This rearrangement joins TRBV6-1 to TRBJ1-2; the D is unclear. This CDR3 has 13 amino acids. Per germline, CDR1 MNHNS and CDR2 SASEGT. Trimming took off 0 bases at V and 2 bases at J, with 4 bases between the two ends. The CDR3 bases are TGTGCCAGCAGTGAAGCAGGGAACTATGGCTACACCTTC. Its protein is CASSEAGNYGYTF.

V usage is TRBV23-1 and J usage is TRBJ2-7; D gene ambiguous. TRBV23-1 is annotated as an ORF whose role is uncertain. Trimming stripped 8 bases from V and 3 bases from J, with 17 bases between. The CDR3 is 14 residues long. In DNA, the CDR3 is TGCGCCAGCCGTAGGGCTTCTCGACTCTACGAGCAGTACTTC. Protein product: CASRRASRLYEQYF.

The V and J genes are TRBV7-6 and TRBJ2-7; D is perhaps TRBD1 (7 bases). V was trimmed by 5 bases and J by 1 base, leaving 15 bases between them. The CDR3 sequence is 15 residues long. The germline V gene encodes CDR1 SGHVS and CDR2 FNYEAQ. CDR3: CASSAGTVTSYEQYF. The CDR3 bases are TGTGCCAGCAGCGCGGGGACAGTAACGTCCTACGAGCAGTACTTC.

The chain couples TRBV7-9 to TRBJ1-4, with 9 positions matching TRBD1. V lost 5 bases, J lost 8 bases, and 9 bases stayed unmatched. Germline CDR1 is SEHNR and CDR2 is FQNEAQ (reference sequence). CDR3 length: 15 amino acids. CDR3 sequence: CASSDRDREEEKLFF. The CDR3 nucleotides read TGTGCCAGCAGCGACAGGGACAGGGAGGAGGAAAAACTGTTTTTT.

This chain links TRBV6-5 with TRBJ2-1, with 9 bases matching TRBD1. The CDR3 has 16 residues. The germline CDR1 and CDR2 sequences are MNHEY and SVGAGI. J gave up 6 bases and V 0 bases, and 6 bases lay outside the gene matches. The CDR3 here is CASSYSGTGIFNEQFF. CDR3 coding DNA: TGTGCCAGCAGTTACTCTGGGACAGGGATTTTCAATGAGCAGTTCTTC.

V is TRBV4-1 and J is TRBJ2-2; no firm D call. Germline values: CDR1 MGHRA, CDR2 YSYEKL. Trimming pared 0 bases from V and 4 bases from J, leaving 15 bases between. The CDR3 consists of 17 residues. CDR3: CASSQERQSVGTGELFF. The DNA for the CDR3 is TGCGCCAGCAGCCAAGAAAGGCAGTCTGTGGGCACCGGGGAGCTGTTTTTT.

V gene TRBV3-1 (or the pseudogene TRBV3-2) combines with J gene TRBJ2-1; the match to TRBD2 covers 13 bases. The CDR3 sequence is 15 residues long. Per the germline V gene, CDR1 is LGHDT and CDR2 is YNNKEL (reference sequence). V dropped 2 bases and J dropped 10; count of bases not matched to a gene: 5. The CDR3 coding sequence is TGTGCCAGCAGCCAAACTAGCGGGGGGGCAAGGGAGCAGTTCTTC. Translated, it gives CASSQTSGGAREQFF.

This clone was picked up a small number of times. The chain employs TRBV5-1 and TRBJ1-4, with TRBD1 matching over 7 bases. Losses at the gene ends were 0 bases for V and 7 bases for J; bases not matched to a gene: 3. The CDR3 contains 14 residues. CDR1 SGHRS and CDR2 YFSETQ come from the germline V gene. CDR3 sequence (DNA): TGCGCCAGCAGCTTGGGACAGGGCCTTGAAAAACTGTTTTTT. Translated, it gives CASSLGQGLEKLFF.

The chain uses TRBV14 and TRBJ2-7; 10 bases line up with TRBD1. The CDR3 totals 12 residues. The V and J ends lost 3 bases and 12 bases, in that order; junction bases with no gene match: 5. Germline CDR1 is SGHDN and CDR2 is FVKESK. The CDR3 loop reads CASSHGTGVPYF. Written as DNA, the CDR3 is TGTGCCAGCAGCCACGGGACAGGGGTTCCGTACTTC.